This T cell receptor (beta chain) was documented in a study of T-cell memory formation after mild COVID-19. Broader study findings: Mainly CM and EM harbored the contracting CD4+ clones; mainly EMRA harbored the CD8+ ones. Still unconfirmed is whether the second-wave clones peaking on day 37 recognized SARS-CoV-2.

TCR alpha and TCR beta cDNA libraries carrying sample barcodes and UMIs came from 5'RACE with constant-segment primers. TCRdb analysed the 5' RACE reads with MiXCR anew, one entry per CDR3 protein. This sample has 250,000 to 300,000 distinct CDR3 sequences, with 18% found just once. Comment on this clonotype: Its antigen is unidentified.

This TCR was sampled from a man aged 18 to 29 who had mild COVID-19 (a few samples of this study predate the infection). Cell type and time point are not known. Sequencing input: PBMCs or a T cell subset sorted from them (not recorded which).

CDR3 nucleotides: TGTGCCAGCAGTGCGGGCTATCGCGGGGACATTCAGTACTTC. This translates into CASSAGYRGDIQYF. This rearrangement joins TRBV2 to TRBJ2-4; a weak D match, TRBD2 (6 bases). CDR1 and CDR2 (germline): SNHLY, FYNNEI. The V end lost 4 bases, the J end lost 8 bases, and 15 bases lay between the germline ends. The CDR3 sequence is 14 residues long.